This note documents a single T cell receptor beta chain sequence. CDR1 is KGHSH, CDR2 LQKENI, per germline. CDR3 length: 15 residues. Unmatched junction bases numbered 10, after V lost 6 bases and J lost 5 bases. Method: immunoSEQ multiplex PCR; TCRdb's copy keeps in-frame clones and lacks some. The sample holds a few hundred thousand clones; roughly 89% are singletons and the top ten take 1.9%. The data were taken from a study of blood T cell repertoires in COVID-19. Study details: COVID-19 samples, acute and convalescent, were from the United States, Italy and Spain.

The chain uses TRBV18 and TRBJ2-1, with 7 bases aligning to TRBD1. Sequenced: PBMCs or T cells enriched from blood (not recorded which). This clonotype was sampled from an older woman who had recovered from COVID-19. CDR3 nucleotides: TGTGCCAGCTCGCTCGGGACAGCAAAGAACAATGAGCAGTTCTTC. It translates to CASSLGTAKNNEQFF.